The clone carrying this T cell receptor beta chain was found a few times. This entry comes from a study of T cell changes during pregnancy in multiple sclerosis. The method was immunoSEQ multiplex PCR; TCRdb's version includes in-frame clones alone and lacks a portion of them. Of just under 65,000 clones detected, about nine tenths appear once; the ten largest clones hold approximately 1.3%. The CDR3 totals 16 residues. Germline values: CDR1 MNHEY, CDR2 SVGAGI. V dropped 2 bases and J dropped 4; count of bases not matched to a gene: 9. The chain is built from TRBV6-5 and TRBJ1-2; 8 bases match TRBD1. Sample: peripheral blood, taken after pregnancy. The TCR comes from a female donor in good health, enrolled as a control in a pregnancy study. CDR3 in amino acids: CASSYASTGVSYGYTF. The DNA for the CDR3 is TGTGCCAGCAGTTACGCTTCGACAGGGGTCAGCTATGGCTACACCTTC.